One sample yielded the 20 T cell receptor beta chains listed below, sequenced in a study of cytomegalovirus exposure and HLA in healthy donors. Sequenced by immunoSEQ multiplex PCR; TCRdb stores in-frame clones only, minus some. The sample lists approximately 190,000 clones; 65% to 90% were seen once. The material sequenced was PBMCs. Source of these receptors: a woman in her 30s in good health and CMV-seropositive.

This sequence joins TRBV5-1 and TRBJ2-7, with 8 bases fitting TRBD1. The trim removed 3 bases at V and 2 bases at J, leaving 4 bases unmatched. This CDR3 is 14 amino acids long. CDR1 is SGHRS, CDR2 YFSETQ, per germline. CDR3 nucleotide sequence: TGCGCCAGCAGCTCGGGACAGGATCCCTACGAGCAGTACTTC. It translates to CASSSGQDPYEQYF.

The V and J genes are TRBV5-1 and TRBJ2-7; 7 nucleotides match TRBD1. V trimming: 2 bases; J trimming: 2 bases; junction bases outside the gene matches: 4. Per germline, CDR1 SGHRS and CDR2 YFSETQ. This CDR3 region has 14 residues. This CDR3 is CASSFRQGTYEQYF. The CDR3 DNA is TGCGCCAGCAGCTTTAGACAGGGAACCTACGAGCAGTACTTC.

V usage is TRBV19 and J usage is TRBJ2-3; 8 bases fit TRBD2. This CDR3 is 15 amino acids long. Germline V lookup: CDR1 LNHDA, CDR2 SQIVND (reference sequence). V dropped 5 bases and J dropped 2; count of bases not matched to a gene: 6. The CDR3 nucleotides are TGTGCCAGTAGTCTCAGCGGGGGAGCCACAGATACGCAGTATTTT. Its translation: CASSLSGGATDTQYF.

The chain combines TRBV28 with TRBJ2-4; the D gene is possibly TRBD2 (5 bases). V was trimmed by 8 bases and J by 0 bases, leaving 5 bases between them. Per germline, CDR1 MDHEN and CDR2 SYDVKM. The CDR3 runs to 12 residues. The CDR3 is CASGLAKNIQYF. DNA for the CDR3: TGTGCCAGCGGACTAGCCAAAAACATTCAGTACTTC.

This chain uses TRBV6-1 with TRBJ2-3; D not certain. CDR3 size: 12 residues. Trimming took off 4 bases at V and 6 bases at J, with 8 bases between the two ends. Per germline, CDR1 MNHNS and CDR2 SASEGT. Here the CDR3 DNA reads TGTGCCAGCAGTGCCAGAACGGATACGCAGTATTTT. It translates to CASSARTDTQYF.

The CDR3 DNA reads TGTGCCAGCAGTTACTCTCAAGGGGGCGGTGGCTACACCTTC. This codes for CASSYSQGGGGYTF. The chain has TRBV6-5 and TRBJ1-2, with 7 positions matching TRBD1. The CDR3 spans 14 residues. Germline lookup yields CDR1 MNHEY and CDR2 SVGAGI. Trimming cost V 0 bases and J 7 bases; bases outside gene matches: 5.

V and J are TRBV19 and TRBJ1-2, with 7 nucleotides matching TRBD1. CDR1 and CDR2 from the germline V gene are LNHDA and SQIVND (reference sequence). CDR3 length equals 15 residues. J lost 5 bases, V lost 6 bases, and 12 bases had no gene match. CDR3 sequence: CASRDSGTGEYGYTF. The CDR3, as DNA: TGTGCCAGTAGGGATTCGGGCACAGGGGAGTATGGCTACACCTTC.

The chain uses TRBV29-1 and TRBJ2-3, with 7 bases that match TRBD1. CDR3 size: 14 residues. Per the germline V gene, CDR1 is SQVTM and CDR2 is ANQGSEA. Trimming removed 8 bases from V and 1 base from J; junction bases left unmatched: 9. CDR3 nucleotide sequence: TGCAGCACCCCCGGGACAGAAGGCACAGATACGCAGTATTTT. Protein: CSTPGTEGTDTQYF.

The genes are TRBV5-4 and TRBJ2-2, with D perhaps TRBD1 (6 bases). Germline assignment: CDR1 SGHNT and CDR2 YYREEE (reference sequence). The CDR3 totals 16 residues. The V end was cut by 3 bases, the J end by 7 bases, with 19 bases between. The CDR3 is CASSSPRQGLIGELFF. CDR3 bases: TGTGCCAGCAGCTCCCCGCGGCAGGGGTTAATCGGGGAGCTGTTTTTT.

This clone was recorded once. V is TRBV6-1 and J is TRBJ2-6, with D unclear. Germline CDR1 and CDR2: MNHNS and SASEGT. The V gene lost 8 bases and the J gene lost 1 base, with 6 bases spanning the gap. The CDR3 spans 13 residues. CDR3 region: CASHLSGANVLTF. The CDR3 DNA sequence: TGTGCCAGCCACTTATCTGGGGCCAACGTCCTGACTTTC.

DNA of the CDR3: TGTGCCAGCCTCCCGGGGGATTCCTACGAGCAGTACTTC. This gives the protein CASLPGDSYEQYF. This chain joins TRBV6-6 and TRBJ2-7, with D possibly TRBD2 on 6 matching bases. The CDR3 has 13 residues. Germline CDR1 is MNHNY and CDR2 is SVGAGI (reference sequence). Trimming left V 8 bases short and J 1 base short, with 12 bases between.

The V gene is TRBV19, the J gene TRBJ2-7, with a tentative D call TRBD1 (6 bases). The CDR3 runs to 15 residues. Per germline, CDR1 LNHDA and CDR2 SQIVND (reference sequence). With 6 bases removed from V and 4 bases from J, the gap between germline ends came to 19 bases. The CDR3 reads CASSSLIGGAYEQYF. In nucleotides, the CDR3 is TGTGCCAGTAGCTCTTTGATTGGGGGCGCGTACGAGCAGTACTTC.

The CDR3 protein is CATSRGGSSTDTQYF. DNA for the CDR3: TGTGCCACCAGCAGAGGAGGCTCTAGCACAGATACGCAGTATTTT. This rearrangement joins TRBV15 to TRBJ2-3, with D unresolved. The CDR3 consists of 15 residues. With 1 base removed from V and 0 bases from J, the gap between germline ends came to 8 bases. Germline V gives CDR1 LNHNV, CDR2 YYDKDF (reference sequence).

The gene calls are TRBV9 and TRBJ2-1; 10 bases match TRBD2. There are 16 residues in the CDR3. Unmatched junction bases numbered 1, after V lost 0 bases and J lost 1 base. The germline CDR1 and CDR2 sequences are SGDLS and YYNGEE. Written as DNA, the CDR3 is TGTGCCAGCAGCGTAGGGACTAGCGGATCCTACAATGAGCAGTTCTTC. Translation: CASSVGTSGSYNEQFF. Complete variable domain (other parts from reference TRBV9 and TRBJ2-1): DSGVTQTPKHLITATGQRVTLRCSPRSGDLSVYWYQQSLDQGLQFLIQYYNGEERAKGNILERFSAQQFPDLHSELNLSSLELGDSALYFCASSVGTSGSYNEQFFGPGTRLTVL.

V gene TRBV5-1 combines with J gene TRBJ1-4; D gene uncertain. From germline, CDR1 is SGHRS and CDR2 YFSETQ. The germline V and J ends were trimmed by 3 bases and 2 bases, with 8 bases remaining between them. CDR3 length equals 14 residues. DNA for the CDR3: TGCGCCAGCAGCTCGGGGTTCACTAATGAAAAACTGTTTTTT. Translating gives CASSSGFTNEKLFF.

This clone was seen only once. The chain recombines TRBV19 with TRBJ2-1, with TRBD2 matching 9 bases. The CDR3 runs to 15 residues. Germline CDR1 is LNHDA and CDR2 is SQIVND (reference sequence). With 3 bases clipped from V and 8 bases from J, the junction kept 8 bases outside the gene matches. The CDR3 spells CASSISSGTSHEQFF. CDR3 in DNA: TGTGCCAGTAGTATCTCTAGCGGGACAAGCCATGAGCAGTTCTTC. Full variable domain (rest looked up from reference TRBV19 and TRBJ2-1): DGGITQSPKYLFRKEGQNVTLSCEQNLNHDAMYWYRQDPGQGLRLIYYSQIVNDFQKGDIAEGYSVSREKKESFPLTVTSAQKNPTAFYLCASSISSGTSHEQFFGPGTRLTVL.

The chain combines TRBV9 with TRBJ2-3, with TRBD2 matching 7 bases. Germline V lookup: CDR1 SGDLS, CDR2 YYNGEE. The CDR3 spans 15 residues. V shed 0 bases, J shed 5 bases, and the junction held 6 bases outside the gene matches. Here the CDR3 DNA reads TGTGCCAGCAGCGTAGGGGGCGGGAGTCGAGATACGCAGTATTTT. This codes for CASSVGGGSRDTQYF.

V and J are TRBV2 and TRBJ1-1; D is possibly TRBD1 (6 bases). V gave up 6 bases and J gave up 8 bases, with 22 bases separating them. CDR1 SNHLY and CDR2 FYNNEI come from the germline V gene. The CDR3 covers 15 residues. The CDR3 DNA is TGTGCCAGCAGAACACAAGAAGACAGGCAGAAAGAAGCTTTCTTT. Protein sequence: CASRTQEDRQKEAFF.

This clone was recorded once. This sequence joins TRBV5-1 and TRBJ1-1; possibly TRBD1 for D (6 bases). Between the trimmed V and J ends, which lost 6 bases and 6 bases, there was a span of 21 bases. Germline-derived CDR1 and CDR2 are SGHRS and YFSETQ. CDR3 size: 15 residues. DNA for the CDR3: TGCGCCAGCACGTCTCGGGGGGGGCGCGGGTCTGAAGCTTTCTTT. It translates to CASTSRGGRGSEAFF.

The chain couples TRBV6-1 to TRBJ1-2; D gene unclear. Germline V gene lookup returns CDR1 MNHNS and CDR2 SASEGT. The CDR3 consists of 13 residues. Trimming pared 4 bases from V and 5 bases from J, leaving 11 bases between. The CDR3 loop reads CASSVTINYGYTF. CDR3 DNA: TGTGCCAGCAGTGTGACAATTAATTATGGCTACACCTTC.